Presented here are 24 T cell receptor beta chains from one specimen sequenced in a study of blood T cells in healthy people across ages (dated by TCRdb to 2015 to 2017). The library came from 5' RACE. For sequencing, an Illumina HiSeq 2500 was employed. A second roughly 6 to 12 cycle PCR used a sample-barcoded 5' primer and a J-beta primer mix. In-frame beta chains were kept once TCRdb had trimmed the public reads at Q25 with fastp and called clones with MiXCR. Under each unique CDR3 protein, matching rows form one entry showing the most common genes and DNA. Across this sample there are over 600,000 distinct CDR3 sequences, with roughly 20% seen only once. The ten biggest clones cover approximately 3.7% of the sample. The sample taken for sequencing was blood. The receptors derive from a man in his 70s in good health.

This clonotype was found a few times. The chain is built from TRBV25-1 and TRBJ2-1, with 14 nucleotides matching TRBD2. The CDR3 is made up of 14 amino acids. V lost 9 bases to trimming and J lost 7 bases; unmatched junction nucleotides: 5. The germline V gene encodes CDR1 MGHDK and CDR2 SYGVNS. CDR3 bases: TGTGCCAGTCGGACTAGCGGGAGGTTGAATGAGCAGTTCTTC. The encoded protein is CASRTSGRLNEQFF. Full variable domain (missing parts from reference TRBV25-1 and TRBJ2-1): EADIYQTPRYLVIGTGKKITLECSQTMGHDKMYWYQQDPGMELHLIHYSYGVNSTEKGDLSSESTVSRIRTEHFPLTLESARPSHTSQYLCASRTSGRLNEQFFGPGTRLTVL.

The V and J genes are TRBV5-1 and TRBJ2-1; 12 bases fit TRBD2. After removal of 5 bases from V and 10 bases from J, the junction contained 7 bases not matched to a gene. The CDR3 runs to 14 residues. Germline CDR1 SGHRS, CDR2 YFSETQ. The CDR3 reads CASSSGTSGREQFF. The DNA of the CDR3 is TGCGCCAGCAGTTCCGGGACTAGCGGGCGAGAGCAGTTCTTC. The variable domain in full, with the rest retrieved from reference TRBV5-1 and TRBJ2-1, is KAGVTQTPRYLIKTRGQQVTLSCSPISGHRSVSWYQQTPGQGLQFLFEYFSETQRNKGNFPGRFSGRQFSNSRSEMNVSTLELGDSALYLCASSSGTSGREQFFGPGTRLTVL.

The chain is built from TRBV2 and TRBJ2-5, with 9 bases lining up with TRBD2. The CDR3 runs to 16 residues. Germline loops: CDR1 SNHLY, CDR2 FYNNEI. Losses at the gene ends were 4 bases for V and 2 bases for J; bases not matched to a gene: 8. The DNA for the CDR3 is TGTGCCAGCAGTGCCCTAGCGGGGTTGGGTCAAGAGACCCAGTACTTC. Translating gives CASSALAGLGQETQYF.

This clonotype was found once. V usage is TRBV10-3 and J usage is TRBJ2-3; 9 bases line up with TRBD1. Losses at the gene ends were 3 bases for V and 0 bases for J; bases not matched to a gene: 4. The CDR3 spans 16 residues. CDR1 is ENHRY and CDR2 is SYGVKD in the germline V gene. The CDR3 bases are TGTGCCATCAGTGAAGGGACAGGGTCGAGCACAGATACGCAGTATTTT. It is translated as CAISEGTGSSTDTQYF.

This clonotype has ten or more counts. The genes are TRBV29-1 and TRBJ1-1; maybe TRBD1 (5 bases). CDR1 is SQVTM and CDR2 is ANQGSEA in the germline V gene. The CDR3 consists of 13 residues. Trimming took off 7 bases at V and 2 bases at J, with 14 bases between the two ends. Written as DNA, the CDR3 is TGCAGCGCCCAGGCGGGGGGAAACACTGAAGCTTTCTTT. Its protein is CSAQAGGNTEAFF. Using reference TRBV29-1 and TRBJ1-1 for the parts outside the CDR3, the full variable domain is SAVISQKPSRDICQRGTSLTIQCQVDSQVTMMFWYRQQPGQSLTLIATANQGSEATYESGFVIDKFPISRPNLTFSTLTVSNMSPEDSSIYLCSAQAGGNTEAFFGQGTRLTVV.

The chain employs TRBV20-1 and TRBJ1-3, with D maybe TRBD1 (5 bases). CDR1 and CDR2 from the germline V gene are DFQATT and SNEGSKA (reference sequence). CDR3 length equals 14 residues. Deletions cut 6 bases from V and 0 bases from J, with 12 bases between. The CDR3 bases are TGCAGTGCAGCCCGCAGGGTCTCTGGAAACACCATATATTTT. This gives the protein CSAARRVSGNTIYF.

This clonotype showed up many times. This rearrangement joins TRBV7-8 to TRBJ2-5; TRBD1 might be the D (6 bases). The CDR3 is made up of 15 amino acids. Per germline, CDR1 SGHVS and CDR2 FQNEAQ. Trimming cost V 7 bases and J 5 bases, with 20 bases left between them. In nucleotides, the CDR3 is TGTGCCAGCATCCGAACCCTCGACAGGTTCGAGACCCAGTACTTC. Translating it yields CASIRTLDRFETQYF.

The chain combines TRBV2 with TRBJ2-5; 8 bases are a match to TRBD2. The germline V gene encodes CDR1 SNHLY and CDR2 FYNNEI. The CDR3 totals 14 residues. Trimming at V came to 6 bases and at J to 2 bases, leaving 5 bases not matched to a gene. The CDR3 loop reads CASRASGGQETQYF. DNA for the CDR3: TGTGCCAGCAGGGCCTCGGGGGGGCAAGAGACCCAGTACTTC.

This chain's CDR3 is CATMFSGANVLTF. The CDR3 nucleotides are TGTGCCACCATGTTCTCTGGGGCCAACGTCCTGACTTTC. This chain uses TRBV5-6 with TRBJ2-6; no clear D. Germline loops: CDR1 SGHDT, CDR2 YYEEEE. Trimming pared 9 bases from V and 0 bases from J, leaving 7 bases between. The CDR3 contains 13 residues.

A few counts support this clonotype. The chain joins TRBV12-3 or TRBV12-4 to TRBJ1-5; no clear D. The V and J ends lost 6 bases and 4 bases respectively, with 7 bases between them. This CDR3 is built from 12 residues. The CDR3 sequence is CASSPQNQPQHF. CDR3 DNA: TGTGCCAGCAGCCCACAAAATCAGCCCCAGCATTTT.

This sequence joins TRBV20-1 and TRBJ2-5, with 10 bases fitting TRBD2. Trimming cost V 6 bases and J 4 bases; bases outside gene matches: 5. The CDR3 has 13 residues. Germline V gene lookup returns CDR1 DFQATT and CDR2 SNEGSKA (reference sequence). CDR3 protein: CSAAGTSVETQYF. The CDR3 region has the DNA TGCAGTGCCGCCGGGACTAGCGTAGAGACCCAGTACTTC.

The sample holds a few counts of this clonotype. Here the CDR3 DNA reads TGTGCCATCAGTGAAAATGGGGCAATGGCCGGGGAGCTGTTTTTT. Protein sequence: CAISENGAMAGELFF. The chain is built from TRBV10-3 and TRBJ2-2; weak D call: TRBD1 (5 bases). This CDR3 region has 15 residues. The germline V gene has CDR1 ENHRY and CDR2 SYGVKD. V lost 3 bases to trimming and J lost 6 bases, with 14 bases between them.

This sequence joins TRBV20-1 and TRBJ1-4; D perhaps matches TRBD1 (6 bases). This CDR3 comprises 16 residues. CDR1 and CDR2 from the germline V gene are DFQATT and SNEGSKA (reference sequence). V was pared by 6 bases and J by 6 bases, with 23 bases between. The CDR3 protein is CSARPGTPEGYEKLFF. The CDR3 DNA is TGCAGTGCACGACCCGGGACACCCGAGGGGTATGAAAAACTGTTTTTT.

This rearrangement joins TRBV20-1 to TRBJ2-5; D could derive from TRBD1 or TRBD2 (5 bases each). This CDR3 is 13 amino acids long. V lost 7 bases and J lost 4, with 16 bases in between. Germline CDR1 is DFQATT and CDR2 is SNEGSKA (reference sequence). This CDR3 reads CSVIDLGGETQYF. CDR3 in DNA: TGCAGTGTCATCGACCTTGGGGGAGAGACCCAGTACTTC.

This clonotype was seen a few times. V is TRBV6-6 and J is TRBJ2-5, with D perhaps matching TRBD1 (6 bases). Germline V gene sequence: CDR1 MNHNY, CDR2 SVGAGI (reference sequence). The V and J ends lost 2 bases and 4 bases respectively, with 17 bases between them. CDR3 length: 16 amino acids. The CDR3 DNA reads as TGTGCCAGCAGTTACCCCACAGGGTCGGGCGGAGAGACCCAGTACTTC. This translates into CASSYPTGSGGETQYF.

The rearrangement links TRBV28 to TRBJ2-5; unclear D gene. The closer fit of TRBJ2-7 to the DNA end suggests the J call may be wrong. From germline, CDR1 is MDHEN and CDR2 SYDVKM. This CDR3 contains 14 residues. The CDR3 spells CASSFSTVAYEQYF. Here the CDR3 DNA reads TGTGCCAGCAGTTTTAGCACGGTCGCCTACGAGCAGTACTTC.

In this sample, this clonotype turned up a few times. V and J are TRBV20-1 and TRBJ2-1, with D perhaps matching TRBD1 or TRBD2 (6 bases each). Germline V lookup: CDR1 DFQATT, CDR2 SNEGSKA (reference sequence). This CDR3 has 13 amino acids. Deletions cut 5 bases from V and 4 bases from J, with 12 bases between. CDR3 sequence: CSAPQGRYNEQFF. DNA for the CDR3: TGCAGTGCTCCTCAGGGGAGGTACAATGAGCAGTTCTTC.

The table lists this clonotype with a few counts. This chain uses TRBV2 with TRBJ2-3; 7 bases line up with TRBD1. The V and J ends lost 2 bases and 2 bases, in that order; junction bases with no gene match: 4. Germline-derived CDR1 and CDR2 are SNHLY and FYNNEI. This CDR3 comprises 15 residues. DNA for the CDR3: TGTGCCAGCAGTGAATGGGACAGATTCACAGATACGCAGTATTTT. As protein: CASSEWDRFTDTQYF.

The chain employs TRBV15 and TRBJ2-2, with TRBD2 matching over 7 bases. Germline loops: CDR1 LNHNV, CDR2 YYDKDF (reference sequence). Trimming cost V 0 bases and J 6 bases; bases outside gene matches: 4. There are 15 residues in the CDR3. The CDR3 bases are TGTGCCACCAGCAGAGATCTCAGCGGGGCCGGGGAGCTGTTTTTT. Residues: CATSRDLSGAGELFF.

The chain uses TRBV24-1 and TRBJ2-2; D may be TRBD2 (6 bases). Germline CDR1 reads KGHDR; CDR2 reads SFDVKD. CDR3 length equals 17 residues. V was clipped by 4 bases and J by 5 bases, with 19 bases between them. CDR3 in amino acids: CATSESPSGSLTGELFF. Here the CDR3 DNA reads TGTGCCACCAGTGAAAGCCCATCCGGGAGCCTAACCGGGGAGCTGTTTTTT.

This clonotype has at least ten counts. The CDR3 loop reads CASTSGREETQYF. CDR3 sequence (DNA): TGTGCCTCGACTAGCGGGAGGGAAGAGACCCAGTACTTC. The genes are TRBV10-3 and TRBJ2-5, with 14 nucleotides matching TRBD2. Germline loops: CDR1 ENHRY, CDR2 SYGVKD. The CDR3 loop spans 13 amino acids. V shed 11 bases, J shed 3 bases, and the junction held 2 bases outside the gene matches.

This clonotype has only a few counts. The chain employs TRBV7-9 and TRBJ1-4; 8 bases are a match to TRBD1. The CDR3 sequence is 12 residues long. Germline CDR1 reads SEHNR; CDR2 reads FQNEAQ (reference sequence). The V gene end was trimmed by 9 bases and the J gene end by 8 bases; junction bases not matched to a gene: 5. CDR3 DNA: TGTGCCAGTCGGACAGGGAAGGAAAAACTGTTTTTT. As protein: CASRTGKEKLFF.

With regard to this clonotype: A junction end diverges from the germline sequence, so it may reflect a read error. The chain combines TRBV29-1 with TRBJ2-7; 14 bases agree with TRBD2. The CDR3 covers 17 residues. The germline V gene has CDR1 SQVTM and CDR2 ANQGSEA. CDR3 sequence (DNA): TGCAGCGCTGAATTTCCGGCAGGGACTAGCGGGAGTTACGAACAGTACTTC. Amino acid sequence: CSAEFPAGTSGSYEQYF.

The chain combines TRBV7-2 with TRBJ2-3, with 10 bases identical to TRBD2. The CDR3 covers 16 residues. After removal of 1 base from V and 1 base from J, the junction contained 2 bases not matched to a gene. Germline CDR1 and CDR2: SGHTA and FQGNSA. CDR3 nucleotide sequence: TGTGCCAGCAGCTTAGAAGGGACTAGCGGCACAGATACGCAGTATTTT. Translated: CASSLEGTSGTDTQYF. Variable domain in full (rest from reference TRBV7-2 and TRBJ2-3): GAGVSQSPSNKVTEKGKDVELRCDPISGHTALYWYRQSLGQGLEFLIYFQGNSAPDKSGLPSDRFSAERTGGSVSTLTIQRTQQEDSAVYLCASSLEGTSGTDTQYFGPGTRLTVL.